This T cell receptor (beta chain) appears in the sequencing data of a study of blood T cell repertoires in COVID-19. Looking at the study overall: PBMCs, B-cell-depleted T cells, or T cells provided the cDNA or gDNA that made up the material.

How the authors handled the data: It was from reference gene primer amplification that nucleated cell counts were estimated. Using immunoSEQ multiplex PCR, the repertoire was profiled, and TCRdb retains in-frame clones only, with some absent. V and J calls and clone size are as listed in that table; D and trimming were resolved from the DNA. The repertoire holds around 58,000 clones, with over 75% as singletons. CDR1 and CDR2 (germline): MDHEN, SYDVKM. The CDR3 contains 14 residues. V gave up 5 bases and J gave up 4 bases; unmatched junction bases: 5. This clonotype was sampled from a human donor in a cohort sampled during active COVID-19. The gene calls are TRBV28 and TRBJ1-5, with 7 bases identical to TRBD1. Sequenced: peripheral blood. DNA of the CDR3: TGTGCCAGCAGTACCAGGGGGACGAATCAGCCCCAGCATTTT. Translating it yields CASSTRGTNQPQHF.